A selection of T cell receptor beta chains follows, all from one sample in a study of blood T cells in healthy people across ages. TCRdb reprocessed the 5' RACE reads via MiXCR and lists one record per CDR3 protein. The table lists about 2 million distinct CDR3 sequences, about 50% of them singletons, with around 2.1% in the top ten. Material: blood. These receptors all stem from a woman aged 40 to 49 in good health. Both conserved end residues are part of each CDR3. The D gene is left open where the match is weak. The listing skips clone size in some rows; elsewhere it reads once, few, many or a size class.

clone_size	v_call	j_call	d_call	cdr3_aa	cdr3_nt
NA	TRBV27	TRBJ2-7	TRBD1	CASGYRGTPYEQYF	TGTGCCAGCGGGTACAGGGGGACTCCCTACGAGCAGTACTTC
NA	TRBV9	TRBJ2-6	TRBD1	CASSVRRQGATGANVLTF	TGTGCCAGCAGCGTAAGGAGACAGGGGGCAACTGGGGCCAACGTCCTGACTTTC
NA	TRBV9	TRBJ2-3	TRBD2	CASSVGLAGISTDTQYF	TGTGCCAGCAGCGTGGGACTAGCGGGGATCAGCACAGATACGCAGTATTTT
NA	TRBV28	TRBJ1-4	TRBD1	CATNGQGNEKLFF	TGTGCCACCAACGGACAGGGCAATGAAAAACTGTTTTTT
NA	TRBV6-1	TRBJ1-1	NA	CASIVLGGAEAFF	TGTGCCAGCATTGTATTAGGGGGGGCTGAAGCTTTCTTT
NA	TRBV6-2/TRBV6-3	TRBJ2-1	NA	CASSYERTGYYNEQFF	TGTGCCAGCAGTTACGAAAGGACGGGCTATTACAATGAGCAGTTCTTC
few	TRBV6-5	TRBJ2-7	TRBD1	CASSYGDRPGYEQYF	TGTGCCAGCAGTTACGGGGACAGACCAGGATACGAGCAGTACTTC
few	TRBV3-1	TRBJ2-7	NA	CASSQDVSTYEQYF	TGTGCCAGCAGCCAAGATGTAAGTACCTACGAGCAGTACTTC
few	TRBV4-3	TRBJ2-5	NA	CASSQAVTSKETQYF	TGCGCCAGCAGCCAAGCAGTGACAAGCAAAGAGACCCAGTACTTC
NA	TRBV20-1	TRBJ2-1	NA	CSAGRGSSYNEQFF	TGCAGTGCTGGTCGGGGGAGCTCCTACAATGAGCAGTTCTTC
NA	TRBV11-3	TRBJ2-5	TRBD2	CASSLTASGTQKTQYF	TGTGCCAGCAGCTTAACGGCTAGCGGAACCCAGAAGACCCAGTACTTC
few	TRBV4-1	TRBJ2-3	TRBD2	CASSQVAGGFSGGRTDTQYF	TGCGCCAGCAGCCAAGTCGCCGGGGGATTTAGCGGGGGACGCACAGATACGCAGTATTTT
many	TRBV29-1	TRBJ2-5	NA	CSARQALEETQYF	TGCAGCGCTAGACAGGCTCTCGAAGAGACCCAGTACTTC
many	TRBV4-3	TRBJ2-1	TRBD1	CASSRQGFYNEQFF	TGCGCCAGCAGTAGACAGGGGTTTTACAATGAGCAGTTCTTC
NA	TRBV29-1	TRBJ2-3	NA	CSAISGTQYF	TGCAGCGCCATTAGCGGTACGCAGTATTTT
NA	TRBV7-6	TRBJ1-1	NA	CAGGAGTVYDEAFF	TGTGCCGGCGGGGCCGGGACTGTGTATGATGAAGCTTTCTTT
NA	TRBV20-1	TRBJ2-7	NA	CSASPTGFTYEQYF	TGCAGTGCTAGCCCGACCGGGTTCACCTACGAGCAGTACTTC
NA	TRBV5-1	TRBJ2-3	TRBD2	CASSRGLAGVADTQYF	TGCGCCAGCAGCCGCGGACTAGCGGGGGTCGCAGATACGCAGTATTTT
NA	TRBV14	TRBJ1-2	NA	CASSQGVGAGYTF	TGTGCCAGCAGCCAAGGTGTTGGTGCTGGCTACACCTTC
many	TRBV2	TRBJ2-7	NA	CASSVLYEQYF	TGTGCCAGCAGCGTACTCTACGAGCAGTACTTC
few	TRBV5-8	TRBJ2-1	NA	CASSFSGFYNEQFF	TGTGCCAGCAGCTTTAGTGGCTTCTACAATGAGCAGTTCTTC
NA	TRBV5-1	TRBJ2-7	NA	CASSLAGGASATYEQYF	TGCGCCAGCAGCTTGGCCGGAGGCGCGTCGGCCACCTACGAGCAGTACTTC
NA	TRBV2	TRBJ2-3	NA	CASRSPGDTQYF	TGTGCCAGCAGGTCGCCCGGGGATACGCAGTATTTT
NA	TRBV12-3/TRBV12-4	TRBJ2-7	NA	CASSLTEAYEQYF	TGTGCCAGCAGTTTGACGGAGGCCTACGAGCAGTACTTC
NA	TRBV4-3	TRBJ2-7	TRBD1	CASSQDFKGAQYF	TGCGCCAGCAGCCAAGATTTCAAGGGGGCCCAGTACTTC
NA	TRBV5-1	TRBJ2-7	TRBD1	CASSYGQGTADEQYF	TGCGCCAGCAGCTATGGACAGGGAACGGCCGACGAGCAGTACTTC